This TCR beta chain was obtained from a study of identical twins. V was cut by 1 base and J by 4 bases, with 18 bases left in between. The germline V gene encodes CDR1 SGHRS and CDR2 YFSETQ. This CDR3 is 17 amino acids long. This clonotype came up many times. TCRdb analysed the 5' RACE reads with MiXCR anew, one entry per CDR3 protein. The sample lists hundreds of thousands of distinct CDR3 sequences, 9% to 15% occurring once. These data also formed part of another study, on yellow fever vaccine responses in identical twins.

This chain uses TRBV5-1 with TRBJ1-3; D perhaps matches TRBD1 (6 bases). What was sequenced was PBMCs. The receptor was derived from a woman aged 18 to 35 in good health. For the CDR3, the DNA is TGCGCCAGCAGCTTGAGAGGACAGCCTGAATCGGGAAACACCATATATTTT. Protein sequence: CASSLRGQPESGNTIYF.